Below are 28 T cell receptor beta chains sequenced from a single sample in a study of siplizumab effects on memory and regulatory T cells. TCRdb's table, derived via immunoSEQ multiplex PCR, lists solely in-frame clones and lacks some. The data show 85,000 to 130,000 clones, with more than 90% seen just once and roughly 2.6% held by the top ten. Sequenced material: CD4+ T cells sorted from blood. The receptors stem from a human donor in good health. Some clones in this sample may be carry-over from other donors' samples.

The chain joins TRBV19 to TRBJ1-5; D gene unclear. Trimming left V 5 bases short and J 5 bases short, with 10 bases between. CDR1 is LNHDA, CDR2 SQIVND, per germline (reference sequence). The CDR3 has 13 residues. The CDR3, as DNA: TGTGCCAGTAGTTTCGGTTACGATCAGCCCCAGCATTTT. Translated, it gives CASSFGYDQPQHF.

J is TRBJ1-5 and V is TRBV30, with D hard to call. Looked up from germline, CDR1 is GTSNPN and CDR2 is SVGIG (reference sequence). There are 13 residues in the CDR3. V gave up 2 bases and J gave up 3 bases, with 8 bases separating them. DNA of the CDR3: TGTGCCTGGAGTAAAGGTACCAATCAGCCCCAGCATTTT. It is translated as CAWSKGTNQPQHF.

V and J are TRBV7-3 and TRBJ2-7; 7 bases map to TRBD1. Germline CDR1 SGHTA, CDR2 FQGTGA. This CDR3 is 15 amino acids long. After removal of 3 bases from V and 2 bases from J, the junction contained 7 bases not matched to a gene. The CDR3 DNA follows: TGTGCCAGCAGCTTTAGGGGGCTACCACCCTACGAGCAGTACTTC. It is translated as CASSFRGLPPYEQYF.

The chain uses TRBV10-3 and TRBJ1-3, with D tentatively TRBD1 (6 bases). The CDR3 spans 14 residues. Deletions cut 7 bases from V and 2 bases from J, with 12 bases between. Germline-derived CDR1 and CDR2 are ENHRY and SYGVKD. CDR3 nucleotide sequence: TGTGCCATCACTTTAGGGGGGGCTGGAAACACCATATATTTT. Translating it yields CAITLGGAGNTIYF.

The chain employs TRBV9 and TRBJ2-5, with TRBD2 identical over 7 bases. Germline V gives CDR1 SGDLS, CDR2 YYNGEE. V was pared by 6 bases and J by 4 bases, with 9 bases of the junction left unmatched. The length of the CDR3 is 14 residues. The CDR3 nucleotides are TGTGCCAGCACCCCGACTAGCAGGGCAGAGACCCAGTACTTC. Its protein is CASTPTSRAETQYF.

The V gene is TRBV5-1, the J gene TRBJ2-3, with 9 bases fitting TRBD2. The V and J ends lost 3 bases and 1 base, in that order; junction bases with no gene match: 9. The CDR3 spans 17 residues. CDR1 and CDR2 (germline): SGHRS, YFSETQ. The CDR3: CASSSGLAGTGTDTQYF. The CDR3 DNA sequence: TGCGCCAGCAGCTCCGGTCTAGCGGGAACTGGCACAGATACGCAGTATTTT.

This rearrangement joins TRBV10-3 to TRBJ2-1; weak D call: TRBD1 (5 bases). This CDR3 comprises 13 residues. The ends were cut back, 2 bases at V and 9 bases at J, with 11 bases in the middle. The germline V gene encodes CDR1 ENHRY and CDR2 SYGVKD. This chain's CDR3 is CAISEAQGREQFF. The CDR3 coding sequence is TGTGCCATCAGTGAGGCCCAGGGTCGTGAGCAGTTCTTC.

The chain has TRBV5-5 and TRBJ1-1; no clear D gene. This CDR3 is built from 16 residues. The germline V gene encodes CDR1 SGHKS and CDR2 YYEKEE (reference sequence). The V end was cut by 1 base, the J end by 5 bases, with 18 bases between. In nucleotides, the CDR3 is TGTGCCAGCAGCTTGTTGGTAATTTCATTAAGGACTGAAGCTTTCTTT. This codes for CASSLLVISLRTEAFF.

The V gene is TRBV10-3, the J gene TRBJ1-1, with D unresolved. This CDR3 has 13 residues. From germline, CDR1 is ENHRY and CDR2 SYGVKD. The ends were cut back, 10 bases at V and 3 bases at J, with 15 bases in the middle. Here the CDR3 reads CATEQRKDTEAFF. The CDR3 bases are TGTGCCACCGAACAACGGAAGGACACTGAAGCTTTCTTT.

The CDR3: CASSLDGRGTDTQYF. The CDR3 nucleotides read TGTGCCAGCAGCTTGGACGGGAGGGGAACAGATACGCAGTATTTT. The chain is built from TRBV5-4 and TRBJ2-3; 8 bases fit TRBD2. CDR3 length equals 15 residues. Trimming took 0 bases from V and 3 from J; bases not matched to a gene: 3. CDR1 is SGHNT, CDR2 YYREEE, per germline (reference sequence). Filled out from reference TRBV5-4 and TRBJ2-3, the complete variable domain reads ETGVTQSPTHLIKTRGQQVTLRCSSQSGHNTVSWYQQALGQGPQFIFQYYREEENGRGNFPPRFSGLQFPNYSSELNVNALELDDSALYLCASSLDGRGTDTQYFGPGTRLTVL.

This chain joins TRBV9 and TRBJ2-7; perhaps D is TRBD1 or TRBD2 (5 bases each). V dropped 0 bases and J dropped 0 bases, with 10 bases sitting between them. CDR1 is SGDLS and CDR2 is YYNGEE in the germline V gene. The length of the CDR3 is 15 residues. Here the CDR3 reads CASSVAPGTSYEQYF. The CDR3 DNA reads as TGTGCCAGCAGCGTAGCTCCAGGGACCTCCTACGAGCAGTACTTC.

The rearrangement uses TRBV5-4 and TRBJ2-2; TRBD1 agrees at 7 bases. V lost 6 bases and J lost 0; bases outside the gene matches: 8. The CDR3 is 16 amino acids. Germline loops: CDR1 SGHNT, CDR2 YYREEE (reference sequence). CDR3 in amino acids: CASTEGQGANTGELFF. In DNA, the CDR3 is TGTGCCAGCACCGAAGGGCAGGGGGCGAACACCGGGGAGCTGTTTTTT.

This chain uses TRBV7-6 with TRBJ2-2, with 8 bases aligning to TRBD2. Germline-derived CDR1 and CDR2 are SGHVS and FNYEAQ. With V trimmed by 0 bases and J by 4 bases, 10 bases remained unmatched. The CDR3 is 18 amino acids. The CDR3 DNA reads TGTGCCAGCAGCTTAGCGTTGCCAGCGGGAGTAGGCACCGGGGAGCTGTTTTTT. Protein sequence: CASSLALPAGVGTGELFF.

V gene TRBV6-5 combines with J gene TRBJ1-5, with 11 positions matching TRBD1. The CDR3 loop spans 15 amino acids. Germline lookup yields CDR1 MNHEY and CDR2 SVGAGI. V was clipped by 6 bases and J by 4 bases; unmatched bases: 5. The CDR3 sequence: CASSNGQGANQPQHF. CDR3 DNA sequence: TGTGCCAGCAGCAACGGACAGGGGGCGAATCAGCCCCAGCATTTT.

The chain's CDR3 is CASRQTDGNSYEQYF. The CDR3, as DNA: TGTGCCAGCAGACAAACAGACGGAAACTCCTACGAGCAGTACTTC. The gene calls are TRBV6-5 and TRBJ2-7; no clear D. Trimming shortened V by 6 bases and J by 0 bases, and 15 bases separated the two germline ends. CDR3 length equals 15 residues. From germline, CDR1 is MNHEY and CDR2 SVGAGI.

Here the CDR3 DNA reads TGTGCCAGCAGCGTAGGGCCGGACATTCGGAACACTGAAGCTTTCTTT. Amino acid sequence: CASSVGPDIRNTEAFF. V is TRBV9 and J is TRBJ1-1; possibly TRBD1 for D (5 bases). V lost 0 bases and J 1 base, leaving 13 bases between the germline ends. Germline CDR1 is SGDLS and CDR2 is YYNGEE. The CDR3 length is 16 residues.

V and J are TRBV29-1 and TRBJ2-5; 12 bases map to TRBD1. V was pared by 7 bases and J by 5 bases, with 14 bases of the junction left unmatched. The germline V gene has CDR1 SQVTM and CDR2 ANQGSEA. The length of the CDR3 is 16 residues. CDR3 region: CSASGQGAGRFETQYF. As DNA, the CDR3 is TGCAGCGCTTCGGGACAGGGGGCTGGTCGTTTCGAGACCCAGTACTTC.

V usage is TRBV5-1 and J usage is TRBJ1-1; D call uncertain. The CDR3 spans 15 residues. The V gene's germline CDR1 is SGHRS and CDR2 YFSETQ. Trimming left V 0 bases short and J 11 bases short, with 20 bases between. Here the CDR3 DNA reads TGCGCCAGCAGCTTGGTGGCCGTCGGTCTGGCGATGGCTTTCTTT. Translation gives CASSLVAVGLAMAFF.

V usage is TRBV23-1 and J usage is TRBJ1-5; D may be TRBD1 (6 bases). TRBV23-1 is an ORF, with its function uncertain. Trimming took off 6 bases at V and 4 bases at J, with 25 bases between the two ends. This CDR3 spans 18 amino acids. This chain's CDR3 is CASSKRGGPAYGNQPQHF. The CDR3 nucleotides read TGCGCCAGCAGCAAGCGGGGGGGGCCAGCTTATGGTAATCAGCCCCAGCATTTT.

The chain recombines TRBV2 with TRBJ2-2, with D unresolved. Germline V CDR1 and CDR2: SNHLY, FYNNEI. Trimming took off 0 bases at V and 13 bases at J, with 18 bases between the two ends. The CDR3 runs 15 residues. CDR3 protein: CASSEARFGRGRLFF. Here the CDR3 DNA reads TGTGCCAGCAGTGAAGCGCGCTTCGGGCGAGGTCGGCTGTTTTTT. The whole variable domain, remainder taken from reference TRBV2 and TRBJ2-2, is EPEVTQTPSHQVTQMGQEVILRCVPISNHLYFYWYRQILGQKVEFLVSFYNNEISEKSEIFDDQFSVERPDGSNFTLKIRSTKLEDSAMYFCASSEARFGRGRLFFGEGSRLTVL.

The chain is built from TRBV11-3 and TRBJ2-1, with unresolved D. Germline lookup yields CDR1 SGHNT and CDR2 YENEEA. V dropped 1 base and J dropped 0 bases, with 4 bases sitting between them. The CDR3 runs 14 residues. The CDR3 spells CASSLVGSYNEQFF. In DNA form, the CDR3 reads TGTGCCAGCAGCTTAGTTGGCTCCTACAATGAGCAGTTCTTC.

The chain employs TRBV7-3 and TRBJ2-7; 14 bases are shared with TRBD2. The CDR3 loop spans 16 amino acids. Germline V CDR1 and CDR2: SGHTA, FQGTGA. V gave up 5 bases and J gave up 6 bases; unmatched junction bases: 9. The CDR3: CASSPQGLAGVAEQYF. The CDR3 region has the DNA TGTGCCAGCAGCCCACAGGGACTAGCGGGAGTGGCCGAGCAGTACTTC. The variable domain in full, with the rest retrieved from reference TRBV7-3 and TRBJ2-7, is GAGVSQTPSNKVTEKGKYVELRCDPISGHTALYWYRQSLGQGPEFLIYFQGTGAADDSGLPNDRFFAVRPEGSVSTLKIQRTERGDSAVYLCASSPQGLAGVAEQYFGPGTRLTVT.

The rearrangement joins TRBV5-1 to TRBJ1-2; D is undetermined. This CDR3 is built from 14 residues. The germline V and J ends were trimmed by 0 bases and 8 bases, with 14 bases remaining between them. Germline CDR1 reads SGHRS; CDR2 reads YFSETQ. CDR3 bases: TGCGCCAGCAGCTTGGCTCCAAGTACTGAGGGCTACACCTTC. Its translation is CASSLAPSTEGYTF.

V gene TRBV19 combines with J gene TRBJ1-2; tentatively, D is TRBD1 (5 bases). Germline V lookup: CDR1 LNHDA, CDR2 SQIVND (reference sequence). The CDR3 totals 14 residues. Trimming stripped 6 bases from V and 4 bases from J, with 15 bases between. The CDR3 nucleotides read TGTGCCAGTAGACTACAGGAGACGTCCTATGGCTACACCTTC. Its translation is CASRLQETSYGYTF.

This sequence joins TRBV28 and TRBJ1-4; 11 nucleotides line up with TRBD1. Germline V gene sequence: CDR1 MDHEN, CDR2 SYDVKM. CDR3 length: 15 amino acids. J was trimmed by 8 bases and V by 6 bases; bases with no gene match: 8. CDR3 residues: CASRNGDRGKEKLFF. The CDR3 DNA sequence: TGTGCCAGCAGGAACGGGGACAGGGGGAAAGAAAAACTGTTTTTT.

The V gene is TRBV23-1, the J gene TRBJ2-5; no clear D. TRBV23-1 is sorted into the ORF group, with uncertain function. The CDR3 contains 16 residues. Trimming left V 11 bases short and J 10 bases short, with 32 bases between. The CDR3 loop reads CAQIPSDRALSFFQYF. CDR3 DNA sequence: TGCGCCCAAATTCCCTCCGATCGGGCTTTAAGTTTTTTCCAGTACTTC.

The V gene is TRBV10-1, the J gene TRBJ1-4; weak D call: TRBD1 (5 bases). V was pared by 2 bases and J by 7 bases, with 8 bases between. CDR3 length equals 13 residues. CDR1 WNHNN and CDR2 SYGVQD come from the germline V gene (reference sequence). The CDR3 reads CASSEGAGEKLFF. CDR3 sequence (DNA): TGCGCCAGCAGTGAGGGGGCGGGTGAAAAACTGTTTTTT.

J is TRBJ2-3 and V is TRBV6-5; no definite D call. V shed 5 bases and J shed 5 bases, with 5 bases lying between them. From germline, CDR1 is MNHEY and CDR2 SVGAGI. CDR3 length: 11 amino acids. The CDR3 loop is CASSIGDTQYF. In DNA, the CDR3 is TGTGCCAGCAGTATAGGAGATACGCAGTATTTT.